These 21 T cell receptor beta chains share one sample of origin, sequenced in a study of blood T cell repertoires in COVID-19. Using immunoSEQ multiplex PCR, the repertoire was profiled, and TCRdb retains in-frame clones only, with some absent. The sample includes 250,000 to 300,000 clones, approximately 90% seen only once; the top ten take roughly 2%. Source material: PBMCs or T cells enriched from blood (not recorded which). The origin of the receptors is a woman aged 40 to 49 with acute COVID-19.

This clone showed up just once. The chain is built from TRBV18 and TRBJ2-7; TRBD2 matches at 7 bases. CDR3 size: 15 residues. Germline V gene sequence: CDR1 KGHSH, CDR2 LQKENI. Losses at the gene ends were 2 bases for V and 4 bases for J; bases not matched to a gene: 8. This chain's CDR3 is CASSPVNQRGYEQYF. CDR3 nucleotides: TGTGCCAGCTCACCAGTTAACCAGCGGGGTTACGAGCAGTACTTC.

CDR3 in amino acids: CTIGTAYGYTF. The CDR3, as DNA: TGTACCATCGGCACAGCTTATGGCTACACCTTC. The genes are TRBV30 and TRBJ1-2; no firm D call. CDR1 and CDR2 (germline): GTSNPN, SVGIG (reference sequence). This CDR3 spans 11 amino acids.

The chain recombines TRBV7-2 with TRBJ1-2, with D possibly matching TRBD1 (5 bases). Germline CDR1 is SGHTA and CDR2 is FQGNSA. The CDR3 sequence is 12 residues long. Trimming shortened V by 3 bases and J by 3 bases, and 5 bases separated the two germline ends. This chain's CDR3 is CASSFRDYGYTF. The CDR3 DNA is TGTGCCAGCAGCTTCAGGGACTATGGCTACACCTTC. Supplemented by reference TRBV7-2 and TRBJ1-2, the full variable domain reads GAGVSQSPSNKVTEKGKDVELRCDPISGHTALYWYRQSLGQGLEFLIYFQGNSAPDKSGLPSDRFSAERTGGSVSTLTIQRTQQEDSAVYLCASSFRDYGYTFGSGTRLTVV.

The chain has TRBV3-1 (or the pseudogene TRBV3-2) and TRBJ1-4; TRBD1 agrees at 7 bases. The CDR3 is 14 amino acids. The V segment lost 3 bases and the J segment 8 bases; nucleotides outside the gene matches: 6. The germline V gene encodes CDR1 LGHDT and CDR2 YNNKEL (reference sequence). CDR3 sequence: CASSQGKGQEKLFF. CDR3 nucleotide sequence: TGTGCCAGCAGCCAGGGGAAGGGACAGGAAAAACTGTTTTTT.

The V and J genes are TRBV11-2 and TRBJ1-6; no clear D. This CDR3 contains 15 residues. V was cut by 0 bases and J by 10 bases, with 13 bases left in between. CDR1 is SGHAT, CDR2 FQNNGV, per germline. DNA of the CDR3: TGTGCCAGCAGCTTAGACTTGCTACCACGATCACCCCTCCACTTT. Protein: CASSLDLLPRSPLHF.

The CDR3 spells CASSLDRVDYTF. DNA for the CDR3: TGTGCCAGCAGTCTGGACAGGGTGGACTACACCTTC. The chain employs TRBV28 and TRBJ1-2; 8 bases match TRBD1. Trimming at V came to 5 bases and at J to 10 bases, leaving 6 bases not matched to a gene. Germline assignment: CDR1 MDHEN and CDR2 SYDVKM. The CDR3 covers 12 residues.

The genes are TRBV24-1 and TRBJ2-3; weak D call: TRBD2 (5 bases). CDR1 and CDR2 (germline): KGHDR, SFDVKD. The CDR3 is 13 residues long. Trimming removed 2 bases at V and 6 bases at J, with 8 bases between. The CDR3 DNA is TGTGCCACCAGTGATTCGCTAGCCGATACGCAGTATTTT. It is translated as CATSDSLADTQYF.

The chain recombines TRBV7-2 with TRBJ2-7; the D gene is possibly TRBD1 (6 bases). V was trimmed by 3 bases and J by 5 bases, leaving 11 bases between them. The CDR3 is 13 residues long. Germline V gene data show CDR1 as SGHTA and CDR2 as FQGNSA. DNA of the CDR3: TGTGCCAGCAGCTTTACAGGGAGTAACGAGCAGTACTTC. Residues: CASSFTGSNEQYF.

The chain uses TRBV28 and TRBJ2-7, with D unclear. This CDR3 region has 14 residues. V was clipped by 1 base and J by 3 bases, with 10 bases between them. Germline CDR1 reads MDHEN; CDR2 reads SYDVKM. This CDR3 is CASSLLAELYEQYF. CDR3 DNA sequence: TGTGCCAGCAGTTTATTAGCTGAACTCTACGAGCAGTACTTC.

The V call is TRBV5-1, the J call TRBJ2-5; no clear D gene. Germline V gene sequence: CDR1 SGHRS, CDR2 YFSETQ. V dropped 0 bases and J dropped 5 bases, with 8 bases sitting between them. The CDR3 consists of 13 residues. Here the CDR3 reads CASSLDPRETQYF. The CDR3 bases are TGCGCCAGCAGCTTGGATCCGCGGGAGACCCAGTACTTC.

This clone was recorded a few times. The J gene is TRBJ1-1, the V gene TRBV4-1; D is unclear. Germline assignment: CDR1 MGHRA and CDR2 YSYEKL. This CDR3 has 15 residues. V lost 0 bases and J 3 bases, leaving 11 bases between the germline ends. The DNA for the CDR3 is TGCGCCAGCAGCCAAGACAGGTTTGTGGACACTGAAGCTTTCTTT. Translated: CASSQDRFVDTEAFF.

This rearrangement joins TRBV28 to TRBJ1-5, with 7 bases identical to TRBD1. CDR1 and CDR2 from the germline V gene are MDHEN and SYDVKM. The V and J ends lost 5 bases and 6 bases, in that order; junction bases with no gene match: 7. This CDR3 has 14 amino acids. CDR3 bases: TGTGCCAGCAGTGCCTACAGGGGCGGTCAGCCCCAGCATTTT. It codes for CASSAYRGGQPQHF.

Only one count was recorded for this clone. The V call is TRBV28, the J call TRBJ1-4; TRBD1 might be the D (5 bases). The CDR3 loop spans 13 amino acids. Trimming took off 6 bases at V and 8 bases at J, with 13 bases between the two ends. Germline values: CDR1 MDHEN, CDR2 SYDVKM. As DNA, the CDR3 is TGTGCCAGCAGCGTCCAGGGTCGAGAAAAACTGTTTTTT. This translates into CASSVQGREKLFF.

V and J are TRBV4-3 and TRBJ2-1; D perhaps matches TRBD2 (5 bases). V dropped 0 bases and J dropped 7 bases, with 10 bases sitting between them. CDR3 length equals 14 residues. Per germline, CDR1 LGHNA and CDR2 YSLEER. The CDR3 nucleotides are TGCGCCAGCAGCCAAGATCCTAGCAGAAATGAGCAGTTCTTC. Translated: CASSQDPSRNEQFF.

This clone was observed a single time. The chain uses TRBV2 and TRBJ1-5; the D is unclear. Per the germline V gene, CDR1 is SNHLY and CDR2 is FYNNEI. There are 15 residues in the CDR3. The V and J ends lost 7 bases and 0 bases respectively, with 13 bases between them. CDR3 DNA sequence: TGTGCCAGCAAGGAGTCTGGTAGTAGCAATCAGCCCCAGCATTTT. Translation gives CASKESGSSNQPQHF.

The chain has TRBV5-8 and TRBJ1-5, with D unresolved. Germline V lookup: CDR1 SGHTS, CDR2 YDEGEE. Deletions cut 4 bases from V and 0 bases from J, with 14 bases between. The CDR3 is 16 amino acids. CDR3 DNA sequence: TGTGCCAGCAGCACCGGAGGAGACCTTAGCAATCAGCCCCAGCATTTT. It yields the protein CASSTGGDLSNQPQHF. Based on the CDR3 plus reference TRBV5-8 and TRBJ1-5, the full variable domain is EAGVTQSPTHLIKTRGQQATLRCSPISGHTSVYWYQQALGLGLQFLLWYDEGEERNRGNFPPRFSGRQFPNYSSELNVNALELEDSALYLCASSTGGDLSNQPQHFGDGTRLSIL.

The chain joins TRBV11-1 to TRBJ2-6, with a tentative D call TRBD1 (5 bases). Germline CDR1 reads SGHAT; CDR2 reads FQDESV (reference sequence). Trimming left V 0 bases short and J 2 bases short, with 5 bases between. The CDR3 is 15 amino acids. Here the CDR3 reads CASSLAGAGANVLTF. Here the CDR3 DNA reads TGTGCCAGCAGCTTAGCAGGGGCTGGGGCCAACGTCCTGACTTTC.

V and J are TRBV18 and TRBJ2-3; D is ambiguous. The CDR3 extends over 16 amino acids. Germline CDR1 and CDR2: KGHSH and LQKENI. V lost 3 bases, J lost 0 bases, and 13 bases lay in between. CDR3: CASSPPNPTSTDTQYF. The CDR3 nucleotides are TGTGCCAGCTCACCTCCGAACCCAACTAGCACAGATACGCAGTATTTT.

This sequence joins TRBV19 and TRBJ2-2; 7 nucleotides line up with TRBD1. Germline lookup yields CDR1 LNHDA and CDR2 SQIVND (reference sequence). The J segment lost 3 bases and the V segment lost 4 bases, leaving 5 bases of the junction unmatched. This CDR3 region has 15 residues. CDR3 nucleotide sequence: TGTGCCAGTAGTAGGTGGCAGGGGGACACCGGGGAGCTGTTTTTT. Residues: CASSRWQGDTGELFF. Supplemented by reference TRBV19 and TRBJ2-2, the full variable domain reads DGGITQSPKYLFRKEGQNVTLSCEQNLNHDAMYWYRQDPGQGLRLIYYSQIVNDFQKGDIAEGYSVSREKKESFPLTVTSAQKNPTAFYLCASSRWQGDTGELFFGEGSRLTVL.

This rearrangement joins TRBV5-1 to TRBJ2-3; TRBD2 might be the D (6 bases). Deletions cut 4 bases from V and 0 bases from J, with 15 bases between. Germline CDR1 SGHRS, CDR2 YFSETQ. This CDR3 spans 16 amino acids. CDR3 amino acids: CASSLGISGSTDTQYF. DNA of the CDR3: TGCGCCAGCAGCCTCGGAATTAGCGGCAGCACAGATACGCAGTATTTT.

The V and J genes are TRBV6-5 and TRBJ2-4; TRBD2 aligns across 13 bases. V lost 2 bases and J lost 3; bases outside the gene matches: 1. Germline V lookup: CDR1 MNHEY, CDR2 SVGAGI. The CDR3 covers 16 residues. The CDR3 DNA is TGTGCCAGCAGTTACCGACTAGCGGGGGGCAAAAACATTCAGTACTTC. Translating it yields CASSYRLAGGKNIQYF.